This TCR beta chain appears in the sequencing data of a study of CD8 T cells in ankylosing spondylitis. In this sample, this clonotype turned up a few times. As yet, its antigen is unknown. TCRdb re-called the 5' RACE reads through MiXCR, storing one row per CDR3 protein. The sample has 350,000 to 450,000 distinct CDR3 sequences; 20% to 25% are singletons. Germline trimming cut 6 bases from V and 1 base from J; bases unmatched to any gene: 4. The CDR3 totals 14 residues. Germline loops: CDR1 SQVTM, CDR2 ANQGSEA. Study-wide points: Those disease-linked clones were CD8+; they were also relatively rare in peripheral blood.

This sequence originates from a male donor with ankylosing spondylitis or in good health (not recorded which). The sequenced sample consisted of blood, either unsorted or a sorted T cell fraction (not recorded which). The rearrangement links TRBV29-1 to TRBJ2-2, with 8 bases lining up with TRBD1. As DNA, the CDR3 is TGCAGCGTACCGGACAGGGTGAACACCGGGGAGCTGTTTTTT. Translating gives CSVPDRVNTGELFF.